These 13 T cell receptor beta chains were sequenced from one sample in a study of monozygotic twins with inflammatory bowel disease. TCRdb reprocessed the 5' RACE reads; each CDR3 protein has one entry and no DNA is given. This repertoire includes about 150,000 distinct CDR3 sequences. Sequencing input: blood. The receptors derive from a human donor with ulcerative colitis or Crohn's disease, or a healthy co-twin of an affected twin (not recorded which).

The chain employs TRBV29-1 and TRBJ1-1. The CDR3 sequence is 12 residues long. From germline, CDR1 is SQVTM and CDR2 ANQGSEA. The CDR3 region is CSVDRKNTEAFF. The variable domain in full, with the rest retrieved from reference TRBV29-1 and TRBJ1-1, is SAVISQKPSRDICQRGTSLTIQCQVDSQVTMMFWYRQQPGQSLTLIATANQGSEATYESGFVIDKFPISRPNLTFSTLTVSNMSPEDSSIYLCSVDRKNTEAFFGQGTRLTVV.

This rearrangement joins TRBV3-1 to TRBJ1-1; TCRdb designates TRBD1, a call that cannot be tested without DNA. This CDR3 is 15 amino acids long. The germline CDR1 and CDR2 sequences are LGHDT and YNNKEL (reference sequence). The CDR3 protein is CASSQDTGQNTEAFF.

This CDR3 reads CASSQDSGWTEAFF. The rearrangement links TRBV4-2 to TRBJ1-1. CDR1 is LGHNA and CDR2 is YNFKEQ in the germline V gene. The length of the CDR3 is 14 residues.

V usage is TRBV4-1 and J usage is TRBJ2-1; the D call from TCRdb, TRBD1, cannot be confirmed without DNA. CDR3 size: 14 residues. CDR1 is MGHRA and CDR2 is YSYEKL in the germline V gene. The chain's CDR3 is CASSQVSPYHEQFF.

The chain employs TRBV6-5 and TRBJ2-7. Germline CDR1 MNHEY, CDR2 SVGAGI. The CDR3 contains 14 residues. CDR3 residues: CASSYSVFFEEQYF.

V and J are TRBV20-1 and TRBJ1-5. The CDR3 sequence is 11 residues long. Germline V lookup: CDR1 DFQATT, CDR2 SNEGSKA (reference sequence). The CDR3 sequence: CSARENQPQHF.

The chain uses TRBV11-3 and TRBJ2-1; the TRBD1 assignment by TCRdb is unverifiable without DNA. The CDR3 extends over 13 amino acids. CDR1 is SGHNT, CDR2 YENEEA, per germline. CDR3 protein: CASSSPVANEQFF.

The V and J genes are TRBV6-1 and TRBJ2-1; TCRdb indicates TRBD2, and absent DNA this call remains unverified. CDR1 is MNHNS, CDR2 SASEGT, per germline. This CDR3 has 17 residues. CDR3 sequence: CASKSRSGVDRIYEQFF.

This sequence joins TRBV5-1 and TRBJ2-1. In germline, CDR1 is SGHRS, CDR2 YFSETQ. The CDR3 runs to 15 residues. CDR3 region: CASSSRGTTYNEQFF.

V usage is TRBV12-3 or TRBV12-4 and J usage is TRBJ1-2; TCRdb gives TRBD1 as the D gene, but with no DNA this cannot be confirmed. The CDR3 totals 11 residues. The CDR3 spells CASSLDTGRTF.

This sequence joins TRBV24-1 and TRBJ2-5; TCRdb's D gene call, TRBD1, goes unchecked for lack of DNA. The CDR3 consists of 18 residues. Germline lookup yields CDR1 KGHDR and CDR2 SFDVKD. The CDR3: CATSEPGGREFSQETQYF.

The chain is built from TRBV12-5 and TRBJ2-6; TCRdb calls TRBD1, which cannot be checked without DNA. CDR3 length equals 17 residues. The V gene's germline CDR1 is LGHNT and CDR2 FRNRAP. Here the CDR3 reads CASGLIDSHSGANVLTF.

The chain carries TRBV12-3 or TRBV12-4 and TRBJ1-2; TCRdb proposes TRBD1, but this gene call is untestable without DNA. CDR3 length equals 13 residues. The CDR3 is CASSPDRSRGYTF.